Following are 5 T cell receptor beta chains from one sample sequenced in a study of cytomegalovirus exposure and HLA in healthy donors. Primers: 60 Vbeta forward and 13 Jbeta reverse. TCRdb's copy holds only in-frame clones and misses some; the assay was immunoSEQ multiplex PCR. Among about 130,000 clones listed, approximately 69% were seen once. The sequenced sample consisted of PBMCs. The receptors here all came from a man aged 35 to 55 in good health and CMV-seropositive.

The rearrangement links TRBV6-4 to TRBJ2-2; D perhaps matches TRBD1 (5 bases). Germline lookup yields CDR1 MRHNA and CDR2 SNTAGT. With 6 bases removed from V and 1 base from J, the gap between germline ends came to 9 bases. This CDR3 is built from 14 residues. As DNA, the CDR3 is TGTGCCAGCAGGATCGACAGGAACACCGGGGAGCTGTTTTTT. Protein sequence: CASRIDRNTGELFF.

This chain uses TRBV6-5 with TRBJ2-1, with 12 nucleotides matching TRBD2. CDR3 size: 15 residues. Germline V CDR1 and CDR2: MNHEY, SVGAGI. The trim removed 2 bases at V and 9 bases at J, leaving 5 bases unmatched. CDR3 nucleotide sequence: TGTGCCAGCAGTTACCCTAGCGGGGGGGCCGGTGAGCAGTTCTTC. Protein sequence: CASSYPSGGAGEQFF.

The gene calls are TRBV7-6 and TRBJ1-6; tentatively, D is TRBD1 (5 bases). Germline values: CDR1 SGHVS, CDR2 FNYEAQ. V lost 5 bases to trimming and J lost 7 bases, with 21 bases between them. There are 17 residues in the CDR3. This chain's CDR3 is CASSRGAGQRSNSPLHF. CDR3 coding DNA: TGTGCCAGCAGCCGTGGGGCTGGGCAGAGGAGCAATTCACCCCTCCACTTT.

The rearrangement joins TRBV18 to TRBJ1-1, with a tentative D call TRBD1 (6 bases). CDR3 length: 14 residues. Germline V gives CDR1 KGHSH, CDR2 LQKENI. Trimming left V 1 base short and J 0 bases short, with 6 bases between. CDR3 coding DNA: TGTGCCAGCTCACCACGGACAGTGAACACTGAAGCTTTCTTT. Its protein is CASSPRTVNTEAFF.

The chain joins TRBV28 to TRBJ2-7; tentative D call: TRBD1 (6 bases). The germline V gene encodes CDR1 MDHEN and CDR2 SYDVKM. The CDR3 has 14 amino acids. Trimming took off 7 bases at V and 0 bases at J, with 13 bases between the two ends. For the CDR3, the DNA is TGTGCCAGCACCCCAAGAGGGGGCTCCTACGAGCAGTACTTC. It specifies CASTPRGGSYEQYF.